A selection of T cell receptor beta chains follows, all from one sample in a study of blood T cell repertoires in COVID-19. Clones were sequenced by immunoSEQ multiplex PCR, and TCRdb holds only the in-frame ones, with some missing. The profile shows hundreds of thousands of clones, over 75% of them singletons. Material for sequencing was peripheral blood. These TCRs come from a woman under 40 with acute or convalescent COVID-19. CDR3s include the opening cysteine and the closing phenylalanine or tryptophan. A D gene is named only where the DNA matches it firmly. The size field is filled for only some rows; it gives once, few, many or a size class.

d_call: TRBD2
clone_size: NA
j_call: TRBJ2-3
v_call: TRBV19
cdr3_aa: CASSTLAGGISTDTQYF
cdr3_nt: TGTGCCAGTAGTACCCTAGCGGGAGGGATTAGCACAGATACGCAGTATTTT

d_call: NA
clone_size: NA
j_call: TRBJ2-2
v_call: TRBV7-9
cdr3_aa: CASSLKNRMDTGELFF
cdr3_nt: TGTGCCAGCAGCTTAAAGAACAGGATGGACACCGGGGAGCTGTTTTTT

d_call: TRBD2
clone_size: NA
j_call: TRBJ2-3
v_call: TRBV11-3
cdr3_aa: CASSLALAGGRGTDTQYF
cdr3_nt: TGTGCCAGCAGCTTAGCGCTAGCGGGAGGCCGAGGCACAGATACGCAGTATTTT

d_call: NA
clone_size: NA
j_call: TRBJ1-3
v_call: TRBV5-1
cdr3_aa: CASSPEGTPRGSSGNTIYF
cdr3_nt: TGCGCCAGCAGCCCCGAGGGTACACCCCGAGGGAGCTCTGGAAACACCATATATTTT

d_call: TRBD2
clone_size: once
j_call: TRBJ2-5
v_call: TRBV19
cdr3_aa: CASSPHSGTRGGETQYF
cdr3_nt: TGTGCCAGTAGTCCCCACTCCGGGACTAGAGGGGGTGAGACCCAGTACTTC

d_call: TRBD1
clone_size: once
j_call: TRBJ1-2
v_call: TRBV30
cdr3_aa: CAWNRGYGYTF
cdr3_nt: TGTGCCTGGAACAGGGGATATGGCTACACCTTC

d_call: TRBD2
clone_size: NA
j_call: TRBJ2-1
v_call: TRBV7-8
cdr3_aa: CASSTGTSWDEQFF
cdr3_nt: TGTGCCAGCAGCACCGGGACTAGCTGGGATGAGCAGTTCTTC

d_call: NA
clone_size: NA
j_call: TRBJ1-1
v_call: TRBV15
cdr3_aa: CATSRVQGLMNTEAFF
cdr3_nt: TGTGCCACCAGCAGAGTTCAGGGACTAATGAACACTGAAGCTTTCTTT

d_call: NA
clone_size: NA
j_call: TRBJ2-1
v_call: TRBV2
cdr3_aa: CASSVLTSSYNEQFF
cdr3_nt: TGTGCCAGCAGTGTACTGACTAGCTCCTACAATGAGCAGTTCTTC

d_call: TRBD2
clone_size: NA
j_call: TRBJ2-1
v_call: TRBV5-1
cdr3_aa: CASSLGVAGYEQFF
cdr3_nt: TGCGCCAGCAGCTTGGGGGTAGCGGGATACGAGCAGTTCTTC

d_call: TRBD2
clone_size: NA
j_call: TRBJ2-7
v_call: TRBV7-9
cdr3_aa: CASSSSGRGYYEQYF
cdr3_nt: TGTGCCAGCAGCTCTAGCGGGAGGGGATATTACGAGCAGTACTTC

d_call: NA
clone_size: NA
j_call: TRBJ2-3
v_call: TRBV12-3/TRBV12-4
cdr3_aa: CASSRLVTDTQYF
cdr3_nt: TGTGCCAGCAGCCGACTAGTTACTGATACGCAGTATTTT

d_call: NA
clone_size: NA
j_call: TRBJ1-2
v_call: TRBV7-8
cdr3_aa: CASSPAPGGGYTF
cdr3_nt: TGTGCCAGCAGCCCAGCCCCCGGAGGGGGCTACACCTTC

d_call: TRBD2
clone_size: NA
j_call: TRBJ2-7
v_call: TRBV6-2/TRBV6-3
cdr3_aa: CASSSRGREYYHEQYF
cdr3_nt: TGTGCCAGCAGTTCCCGTGGGCGGGAGTATTACCACGAGCAGTACTTC

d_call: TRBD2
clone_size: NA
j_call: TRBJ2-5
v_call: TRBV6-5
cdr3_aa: CASLRGGWETQYF
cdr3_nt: TGTGCCAGCCTCCGGGGGGGGTGGGAGACCCAGTACTTC

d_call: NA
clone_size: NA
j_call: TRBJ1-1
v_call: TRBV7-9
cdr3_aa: CASSLAGPANTEAFF
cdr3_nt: TGTGCCAGCAGCTTAGCGGGGCCAGCGAACACTGAAGCTTTCTTT

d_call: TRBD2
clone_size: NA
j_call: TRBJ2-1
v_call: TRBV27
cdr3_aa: CASSFGEGHEQFF
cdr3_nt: TGTGCCAGCAGTTTCGGGGAGGGCCATGAGCAGTTCTTC

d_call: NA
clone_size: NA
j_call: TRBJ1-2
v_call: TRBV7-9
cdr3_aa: CASSLGGRGYTF
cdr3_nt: TGTGCCAGCAGCTTAGGGGGCCGGGGCTACACCTTC

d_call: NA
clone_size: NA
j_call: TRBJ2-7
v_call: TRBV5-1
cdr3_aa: CASSLRGRSYEQYF
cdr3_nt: TGCGCCAGCAGCTTAAGGGGAAGGTCCTACGAGCAGTACTTC

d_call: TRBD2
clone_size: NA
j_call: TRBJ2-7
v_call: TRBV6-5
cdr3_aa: CASSSLAGTGEQYF
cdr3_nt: TGTGCCAGCAGTAGCCTAGCGGGAACTGGCGAGCAGTACTTC

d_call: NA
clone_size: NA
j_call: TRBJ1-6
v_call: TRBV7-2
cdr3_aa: CASSLNTGYNSPLHF
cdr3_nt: TGTGCCAGCAGCTTAAATACAGGTTATAATTCACCCCTCCACTTT

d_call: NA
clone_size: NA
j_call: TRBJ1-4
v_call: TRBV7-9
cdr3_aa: CASRGGSYEKLFF
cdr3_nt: TGTGCCAGCCGCGGGGGTTCCTATGAAAAACTGTTTTTT

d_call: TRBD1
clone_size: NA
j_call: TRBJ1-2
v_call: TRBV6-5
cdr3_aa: CASSPDRVDGYTF
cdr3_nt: TGTGCCAGCAGCCCAGACAGGGTCGATGGCTACACCTTC

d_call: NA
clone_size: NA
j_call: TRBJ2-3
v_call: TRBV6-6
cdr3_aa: CASSWGLGVSTDTQYF
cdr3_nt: TGTGCCAGCAGTTGGGGATTGGGAGTATCAACAGATACGCAGTATTTT

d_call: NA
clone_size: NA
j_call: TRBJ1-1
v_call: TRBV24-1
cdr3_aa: CATSTAEAFF
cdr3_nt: TGTGCCACCAGCACCGCGGAGGCTTTCTTT

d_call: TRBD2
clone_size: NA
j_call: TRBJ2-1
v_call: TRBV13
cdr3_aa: CASSSPDRGQAGGSGEQFF
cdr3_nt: TGTGCCAGCAGCTCACCAGACAGGGGTCAAGCGGGAGGGTCTGGTGAGCAGTTCTTC

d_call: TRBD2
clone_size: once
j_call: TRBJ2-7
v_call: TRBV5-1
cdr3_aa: CASSTFSGSVYEQYF
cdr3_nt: TGCGCCAGCAGCACCTTTAGCGGGAGTGTCTACGAGCAGTACTTC

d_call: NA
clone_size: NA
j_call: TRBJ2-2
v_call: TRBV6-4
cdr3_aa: CASSDSRGSATGELFF
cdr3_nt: TGTGCCAGCAGTGACTCGAGGGGGAGCGCCACCGGGGAGCTGTTTTTT

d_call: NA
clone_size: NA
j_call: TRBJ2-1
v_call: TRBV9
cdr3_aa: CASSVAVVSLHEQFF
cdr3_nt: TGTGCCAGCAGCGTAGCCGTAGTCTCTCTCCATGAGCAGTTCTTC

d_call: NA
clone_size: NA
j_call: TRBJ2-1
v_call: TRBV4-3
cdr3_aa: CASSLEGYNEQFF
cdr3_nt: TGCGCCAGCAGCTTGGAGGGCTACAATGAGCAGTTCTTC

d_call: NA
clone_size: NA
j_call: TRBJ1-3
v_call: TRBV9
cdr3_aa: CASNSNRWPSLGNTIYF
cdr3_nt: TGTGCCAGCAACAGTAATAGGTGGCCATCTCTTGGAAACACCATATATTTT

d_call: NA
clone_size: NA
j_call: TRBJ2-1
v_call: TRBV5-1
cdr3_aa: CASSLARVTNNEQFF
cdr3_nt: TGCGCCAGCAGCTTGGCTCGGGTTACAAACAATGAGCAGTTCTTC

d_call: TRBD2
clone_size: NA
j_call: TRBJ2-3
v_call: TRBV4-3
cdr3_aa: CASSQGGLAGTDTQYF
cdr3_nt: TGCGCCAGCAGCCAAGGCGGACTAGCGGGCACAGATACGCAGTATTTT

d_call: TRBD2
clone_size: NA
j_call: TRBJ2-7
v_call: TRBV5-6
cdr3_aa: CASSPGRRGIYEQYF
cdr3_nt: TGTGCCAGCAGCCCAGGACGGCGGGGGATCTACGAGCAGTACTTC

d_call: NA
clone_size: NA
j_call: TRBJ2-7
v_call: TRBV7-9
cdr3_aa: CASSLVIGYEQYF
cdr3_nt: TGTGCCAGCAGCTTAGTTATCGGGTACGAGCAGTACTTC

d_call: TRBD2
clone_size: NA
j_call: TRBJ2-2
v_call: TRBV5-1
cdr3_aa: CASSLGGGRNTGELFF
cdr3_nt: TGCGCCAGCAGCTTGGGAGGCGGGAGGAACACCGGGGAGCTGTTTTTT

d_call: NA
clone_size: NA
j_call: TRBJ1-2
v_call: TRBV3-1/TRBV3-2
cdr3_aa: CASSPDAGTYGYTF
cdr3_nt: TGTGCCAGCAGCCCCGACGCGGGGACCTATGGCTACACCTTC

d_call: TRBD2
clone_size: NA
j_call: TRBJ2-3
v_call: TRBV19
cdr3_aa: CASMRLAGVGTDTQYF
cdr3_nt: TGTGCCAGTATGAGGCTAGCGGGAGTGGGCACAGATACGCAGTATTTT

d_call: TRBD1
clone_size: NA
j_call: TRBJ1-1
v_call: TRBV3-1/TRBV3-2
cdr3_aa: CASSQPTGGAEAFF
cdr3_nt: TGTGCCAGCAGCCAACCGACAGGGGGGGCCGAAGCTTTCTTT

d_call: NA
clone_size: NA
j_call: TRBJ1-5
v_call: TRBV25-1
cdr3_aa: CASSDAGAVNQPQHF
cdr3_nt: TGTGCCAGCAGTGACGCGGGAGCAGTCAATCAGCCCCAGCATTTT

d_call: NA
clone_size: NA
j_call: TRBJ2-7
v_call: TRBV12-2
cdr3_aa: CASRPRDRGFEQYF
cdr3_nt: TGTGCAAGTCGCCCAAGGGACAGGGGTTTCGAGCAGTACTTC

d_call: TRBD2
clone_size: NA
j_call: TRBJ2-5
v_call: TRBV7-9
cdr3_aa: CASSHGLAGQETQYF
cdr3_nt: TGTGCCAGCAGCCATGGACTAGCGGGGCAAGAGACCCAGTACTTC

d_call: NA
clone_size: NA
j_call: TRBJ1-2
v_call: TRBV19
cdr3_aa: CASSTTGTLRKFGYTF
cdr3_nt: TGTGCCAGTAGTACAACCGGGACTCTTCGGAAGTTCGGCTACACCTTC

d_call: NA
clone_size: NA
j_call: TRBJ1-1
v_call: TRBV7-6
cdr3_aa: CASSLGQNTEAFF
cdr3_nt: TGTGCCAGCAGCTTGGGACAGAACACTGAAGCTTTCTTT

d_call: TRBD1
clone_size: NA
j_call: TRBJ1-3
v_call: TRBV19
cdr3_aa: CASSTRQGSGNTIYF
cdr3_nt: TGTGCCAGTAGTACCCGACAGGGTTCAGGAAACACCATATATTTT

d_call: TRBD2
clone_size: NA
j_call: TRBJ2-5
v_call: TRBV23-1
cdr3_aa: CASPLLAGVCQETQYF
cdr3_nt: TGCGCCAGCCCCCTGCTAGCGGGGGTATGCCAAGAGACCCAGTACTTC

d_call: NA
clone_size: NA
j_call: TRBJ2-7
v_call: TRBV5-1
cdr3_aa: CASSRGGEQYF
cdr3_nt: TGCGCCAGCAGCCGCGGAGGCGAGCAGTACTTC

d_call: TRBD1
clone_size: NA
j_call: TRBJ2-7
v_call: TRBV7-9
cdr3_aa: CASSSALDRAPYEQYF
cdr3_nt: TGTGCCAGCAGCTCTGCTTTGGACAGGGCTCCCTACGAGCAGTACTTC

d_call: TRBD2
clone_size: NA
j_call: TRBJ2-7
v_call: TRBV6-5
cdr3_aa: CASSRAGGTYEQYF
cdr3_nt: TGTGCCAGCAGTCGAGCGGGGGGCACCTACGAGCAGTACTTC

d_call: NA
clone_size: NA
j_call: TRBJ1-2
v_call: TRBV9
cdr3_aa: CASSVRVNYGYTF
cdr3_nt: TGTGCCAGCAGCGTACGGGTGAACTATGGCTACACCTTC

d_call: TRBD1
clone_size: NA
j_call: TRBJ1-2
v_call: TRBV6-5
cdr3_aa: CASRPGQGNGYTF
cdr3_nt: TGTGCCAGCAGGCCGGGACAGGGTAATGGCTACACCTTC

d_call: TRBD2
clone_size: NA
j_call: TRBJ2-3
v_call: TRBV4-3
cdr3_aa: CASSQDIGSGRLQRSTDTQYF
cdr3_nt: TGCGCCAGCAGCCAAGATATTGGTAGCGGGAGGTTACAGCGCAGCACAGATACGCAGTATTTT

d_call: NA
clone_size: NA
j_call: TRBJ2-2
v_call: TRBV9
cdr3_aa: CASSVAPGVGGELFF
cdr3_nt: TGTGCCAGCAGCGTGGCACCAGGGGTAGGTGGGGAGCTGTTTTTT

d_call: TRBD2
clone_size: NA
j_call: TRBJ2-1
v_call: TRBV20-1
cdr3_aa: CSASSGTSGRNEQFF
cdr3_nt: TGCAGTGCTAGTTCCGGGACTAGCGGGAGGAATGAGCAGTTCTTC

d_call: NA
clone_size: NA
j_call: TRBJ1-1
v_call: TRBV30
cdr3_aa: CAWSYLEAFF
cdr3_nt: TGTGCCTGGAGTTATCTGGAAGCTTTCTTT

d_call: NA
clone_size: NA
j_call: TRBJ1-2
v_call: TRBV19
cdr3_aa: CASSILRGGRDYGYTF
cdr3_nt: TGTGCCAGTAGTATACTACGGGGGGGTAGGGACTATGGCTACACCTTC

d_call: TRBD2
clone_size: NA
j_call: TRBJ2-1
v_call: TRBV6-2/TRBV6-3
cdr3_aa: CASSYSRASGSIRNEQFF
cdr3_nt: TGTGCCAGCAGTTACTCGAGGGCTAGCGGGAGTATACGGAATGAGCAGTTCTTC